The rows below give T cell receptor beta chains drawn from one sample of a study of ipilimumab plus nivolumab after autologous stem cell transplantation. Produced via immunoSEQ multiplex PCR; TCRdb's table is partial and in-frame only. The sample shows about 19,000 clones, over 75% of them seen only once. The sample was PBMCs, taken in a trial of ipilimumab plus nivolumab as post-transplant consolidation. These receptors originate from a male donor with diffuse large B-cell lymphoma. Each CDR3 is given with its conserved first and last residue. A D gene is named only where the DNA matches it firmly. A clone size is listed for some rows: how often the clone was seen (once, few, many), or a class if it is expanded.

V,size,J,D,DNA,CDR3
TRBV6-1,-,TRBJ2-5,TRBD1,TGTGCCAGCAGTGGAGTGGTGGGACAGGGTTCAGAGACCCAGTACTTC,CASSGVVGQGSETQYF
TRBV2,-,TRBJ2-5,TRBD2,TGTGCCAGCCGGACTAGCCCTAGCCAGACCCAGTACTTC,CASRTSPSQTQYF
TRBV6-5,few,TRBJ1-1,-,TGTGCCAGCAACTTACAGGGTTCCACTGAAGCTTTCTTT,CASNLQGSTEAFF
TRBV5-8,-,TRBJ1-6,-,TGTGCCAGCAGCCCCATGTTCAGGGCCCTAAGTAGGGCCCTCCACTTT,CASSPMFRALSRALHF
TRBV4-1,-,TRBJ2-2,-,TGCGCCAGCAGACCTCTTTGGCCCACCGGGGAGCTGTTTTTT,CASRPLWPTGELFF
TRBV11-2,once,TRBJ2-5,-,TGTGCCAGCAGCCAACCGACAGGGAGGTGGGAGACCCAGTACTTC,CASSQPTGRWETQYF
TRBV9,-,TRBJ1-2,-,TGTGCCAGCAGCGTAGGCCCAACCCGTGGCTACACCTTC,CASSVGPTRGYTF
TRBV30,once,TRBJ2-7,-,TGTGCCTGGAGTACAGGGAATTCCCTCGAGCAGTACTTC,CAWSTGNSLEQYF
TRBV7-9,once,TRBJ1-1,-,TGTGCCAGCAGGCTGGATGGCACTGAAGCTTTCTTT,CASRLDGTEAFF
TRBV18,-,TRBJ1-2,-,TGTGCCAGCTCACCAGACAACTATGGCTACACCTTC,CASSPDNYGYTF
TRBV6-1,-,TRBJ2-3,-,TGTGCCAGCAGTGAGGACCCGGGACTCCTGGTGGGGGACACAGATACGCAGTATTTT,CASSEDPGLLVGDTDTQYF
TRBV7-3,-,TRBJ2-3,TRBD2,TGTGCCAGCAGCTACAGCGGGGGGGCCACAGATACGCAGTATTTT,CASSYSGGATDTQYF
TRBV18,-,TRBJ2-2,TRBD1,TGTGCCAGCTCGTCTAGGACAGGGGACACCCGGGAGCTGTTTTTT,CASSSRTGDTRELFF
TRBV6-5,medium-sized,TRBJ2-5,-,TGTGCCAGCAGTTACTCGAGAGGGGGGCGGGAGACCCAGTACTTC,CASSYSRGGRETQYF
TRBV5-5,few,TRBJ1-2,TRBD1,TGTGCCAGCAGCGATCGGACAGGGTACTATGGCTACACCTTC,CASSDRTGYYGYTF
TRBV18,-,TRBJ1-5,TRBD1,TGTGCCAGCTCACCTTGGGCAGGGGGATTAAGCAATCAGCCCCAGCATTTT,CASSPWAGGLSNQPQHF
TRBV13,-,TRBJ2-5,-,TGTGCCAGCAGCCCCCGGGACTCCCAAGAGACCCAGTACTTC,CASSPRDSQETQYF
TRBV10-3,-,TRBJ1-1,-,TGTGCCGTCTCTTCGACGGCGAACACTGAAGCTTTCTTT,CAVSSTANTEAFF
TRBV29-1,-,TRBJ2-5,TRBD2,TGCAGCGTTGTTGCTAGCGGCTCCGGGACCCAGTACTTC,CSVVASGSGTQYF
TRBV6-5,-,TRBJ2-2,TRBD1,TGTGCCAGCAGTTCGGACAGGGGGGACACCGGGGAGCTGTTTTTT,CASSSDRGDTGELFF